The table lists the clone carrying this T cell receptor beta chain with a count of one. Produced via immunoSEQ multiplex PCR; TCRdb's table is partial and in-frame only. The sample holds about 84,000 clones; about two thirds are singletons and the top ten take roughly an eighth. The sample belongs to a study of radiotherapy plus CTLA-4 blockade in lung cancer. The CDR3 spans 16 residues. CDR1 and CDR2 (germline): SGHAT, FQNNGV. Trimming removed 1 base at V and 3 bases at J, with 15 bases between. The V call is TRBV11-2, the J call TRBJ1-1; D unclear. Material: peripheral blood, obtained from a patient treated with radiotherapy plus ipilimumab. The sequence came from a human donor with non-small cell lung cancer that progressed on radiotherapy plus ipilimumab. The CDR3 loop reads CASSLAPSGSDTEAFF. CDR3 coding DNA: TGTGCCAGCAGCTTAGCGCCGTCGGGGTCGGACACTGAAGCTTTCTTT.